These T cell receptor beta chains were read from a single sample in a study of blood T cell repertoires in COVID-19. TCRdb keeps only in-frame clones here, not all; method: immunoSEQ multiplex PCR. The table has approximately 150,000 clones, approximately 80% seen once. Material for sequencing was peripheral blood. Source of these receptors: a human donor in a cohort sampled during active COVID-19. Both conserved end residues are part of each CDR3. The order of the fields is J gene, V gene, clone size, D gene, CDR3 DNA, CDR3 protein. A D gene is named only where the DNA matches it firmly. Some rows have no size entry. The others give once, few or many, or a class for an expanded clone.

TRBJ1-4,TRBV14,once,TRBD1,TGTGCCAGCAGCCAAGGACAGGGTAGTGAAAAACTGTTTTTT,CASSQGQGSEKLFF
TRBJ1-5,TRBV5-6,.,TRBD1,TGTGCCAGCAGTCAGACAGGGCAAAGGCAGCCCCAGCATTTT,CASSQTGQRQPQHF
TRBJ2-2,TRBV7-2,.,TRBD1,TGTGCCAGCAGCTCCTCAGGGGGCGACACCGGGGAGCTGTTTTTT,CASSSSGGDTGELFF
TRBJ2-1,TRBV18,once,.,TGTGCCAGCTCACTGCGGGGCCTCGGCGGCGAGCAGTTCTTC,CASSLRGLGGEQFF
TRBJ2-1,TRBV6-5,.,.,TGTGCCAGCAGTCTCGAGGGGGGGTCCTACAATGAGCAGTTCTTC,CASSLEGGSYNEQFF
TRBJ1-3,TRBV2,.,TRBD1,TGTGCCAGCAGTACAGGGGTTGGAAACACCATATATTTT,CASSTGVGNTIYF
TRBJ1-2,TRBV2,few,.,TGTGCCAGCAGTGAAAGGGGGAATGGCTACACCTTC,CASSERGNGYTF
TRBJ1-1,TRBV6-1,.,TRBD1,TGTGCCAGCAGTGGGGGGACAGGGAGTCTCGTCGGGGCTGAAGCTTTCTTT,CASSGGTGSLVGAEAFF
TRBJ2-3,TRBV18,.,TRBD1,TGTGCCAGCTCACGAAAGACAGGGGGAGGCACAGATACGCAGTATTTT,CASSRKTGGGTDTQYF
TRBJ2-1,TRBV9,few,TRBD2,TGTGCCAGCAGCGTAAACGGGAGGGACAATGAGCAGTTCTTC,CASSVNGRDNEQFF
TRBJ2-1,TRBV2,.,.,TGTGCCAGCAGTGAAGAGGAACAGATAAACTATGAGCAGTTCTTC,CASSEEEQINYEQFF
TRBJ2-3,TRBV9,.,.,TGTGCCAGCAGCGTAGCCCCAGGCGGGGGCGGCACAGATACGCAGTATTTT,CASSVAPGGGGTDTQYF
TRBJ1-1,TRBV6-5,.,.,TGTGCCAGCAGTTACCTAAACCTCAGGGCTGAAGCTTTCTTT,CASSYLNLRAEAFF
TRBJ1-2,TRBV5-1,once,TRBD1,TGCGCCAGCAGCTCGGAACAGGGGAATGGCTACACCTTC,CASSSEQGNGYTF
TRBJ2-3,TRBV7-3,.,TRBD1,TGTGCCAGCAGCTTTGGGACAGGGGCAGATACGCAGTATTTT,CASSFGTGADTQYF
TRBJ1-6,TRBV6-5,few,TRBD1,TGTGCCAGCGGCAGACAGGGCTCACCCCTCCACTTT,CASGRQGSPLHF
TRBJ1-1,TRBV15,.,TRBD1,TGTGCCACCAGCAGAGATTTCGGACAGGGGGGCTCTGAAGCTTTCTTT,CATSRDFGQGGSEAFF
TRBJ2-3,TRBV7-9,once,.,TGTGCCAGCAGCCCCGGGACTTCCTACCCAGATACGCAGTATTTT,CASSPGTSYPDTQYF
TRBJ2-5,TRBV19,.,TRBD1,TGTGCCAGTACCGACCGGGACAGGGGGTCCCAGTACTTC,CASTDRDRGSQYF
TRBJ1-1,TRBV7-2,.,.,TGTGCCAGCAGCTTCCAAGCAAGGGGGGGAGATGGGGCTTTCTTT,CASSFQARGGDGAFF
TRBJ2-7,TRBV4-2,few,.,TGTGCCAGCAGTTCCGGGATGAGCTACGAGCAGTACTTC,CASSSGMSYEQYF
TRBJ2-7,TRBV4-2,few,.,TGTGCCAGCAGCCAAGAGTGGCATAAAACCTACGAGCAGTACTTC,CASSQEWHKTYEQYF
TRBJ2-7,TRBV9,.,.,TGTGCCAGCAGCCCCACCGGGGGTCTGTACGAGCAGTACTTC,CASSPTGGLYEQYF
TRBJ1-3,TRBV12-3/TRBV12-4,.,.,TGTGCCAGCACCCCTGGAGCGGGAAACACCATATATTTT,CASTPGAGNTIYF
TRBJ2-5,TRBV11-1,.,TRBD1,TGTGCCAGCAGCTTACAATCCCAGGGGGCGCGAGAGACCCAGTACTTC,CASSLQSQGARETQYF
TRBJ2-2,TRBV10-3,.,.,TGTGCCATCAGTTTAGACACGGCGAACACCGGGGAGCTGTTTTTT,CAISLDTANTGELFF
TRBJ2-1,TRBV3-1/TRBV3-2,.,TRBD2,TGTGCCAGCAGCCAAGCTAGCGGGGGGAGTTACAATGAGCAGTTCTTC,CASSQASGGSYNEQFF
TRBJ2-7,TRBV7-6,.,.,TGTGCCAGCAGCTTAGTTTACGGCCGCAGGGGGACTTACGAGCAGTACTTC,CASSLVYGRRGTYEQYF
TRBJ1-1,TRBV19,.,.,TGTGCCAGTAGTATTTGGGGAGACACTGAAGCTTTCTTT,CASSIWGDTEAFF
TRBJ1-2,TRBV11-2,.,.,TGTGCCAGCAGCTTAGACCGGGGTACGGGCGGCTACACCTTC,CASSLDRGTGGYTF
TRBJ2-3,TRBV6-5,.,.,TGTGCCAGCAGCCCCCCAGGGGTCACAGATACGCAGTATTTT,CASSPPGVTDTQYF
TRBJ1-3,TRBV11-2,.,.,TGTGCCAGCAGCTTGCAGGGGCTTAGTGGAAACACCATATATTTT,CASSLQGLSGNTIYF
TRBJ2-1,TRBV7-2,.,.,TGTGCCAGCAGCTTAGTTGGAGGCAATGAGCAGTTCTTC,CASSLVGGNEQFF
TRBJ2-3,TRBV30,.,TRBD2,TGTGCCTGGACCCCGACTAGCGGGAACTCAGATACGCAGTATTTT,CAWTPTSGNSDTQYF
TRBJ2-1,TRBV4-1,.,TRBD1,TGCGCCAGCAGCCAAGTGACAGGGGAAAGGGAGCAGTTCTTC,CASSQVTGEREQFF
TRBJ1-2,TRBV24-1,.,.,TGTGCCACCAGTGATGGGCCAGGTGGAGGCTACACCTTC,CATSDGPGGGYTF
TRBJ2-1,TRBV7-3,.,.,TGTGCCAGCAGCTTACTAGCGACGAATGAGCAGTTCTTC,CASSLLATNEQFF
TRBJ2-7,TRBV5-5,.,.,TGTGCCAGCAGCTTGTACGGTCCTCCCTCCTACGAGCAGTACTTC,CASSLYGPPSYEQYF
TRBJ2-3,TRBV7-8,.,TRBD1,TGTGCCAGCAGCTTTTTACAGGGGAGCACAGATACGCAGTATTTT,CASSFLQGSTDTQYF
TRBJ2-5,TRBV6-5,few,.,TGTGCCAGCAGTCACCGACAGGGAGGTAGAGAGACCCAGTACTTC,CASSHRQGGRETQYF
TRBJ2-1,TRBV7-2,.,TRBD2,TGTGCCAGCAGCTTAGCGTGGGGGGGGTTTCCCCATGAGCAGTTCTTC,CASSLAWGGFPHEQFF
TRBJ1-4,TRBV18,.,TRBD1,TGTGCCAGCTCACCGGCACAGGGGTCTAATGAAAAACTGTTTTTT,CASSPAQGSNEKLFF